This T cell receptor (beta chain) emerged from a study of T cell responses to AZD1222 COVID-19 vaccine. Whole-study findings and limits: Following two doses of AZD1222, Spike-specific TCR breadth and depth rose.

Trimming took 1 base from V and 0 from J; bases not matched to a gene: 7. There are 17 residues in the CDR3. CDR1 is MNHEY and CDR2 is SMNVEV in the germline V gene (reference sequence). Remarks on this clone: Its cognate antigen is unknown.

Assay: immunoSEQ multiplex PCR; the TCRdb copy retains only in-frame clones and omits some. The table records fewer than 200,000 clones, 85% to 90% of them present only once. The J gene is TRBJ2-3, the V gene TRBV27; 7 bases fit TRBD2. This specimen was peripheral blood, taken on day 0 of AZD1222 vaccination. The receptor's source is an adult in good health. The CDR3 region has the DNA TGTGCCAGCAGTTTATATCAGTGGGAGGGGAGCACAGATACGCAGTATTTT. Its translation is CASSLYQWEGSTDTQYF.